There are a few counts of the clone carrying this T cell receptor beta chain. Its matching antigen is unknown. These data originate in a study of cytomegalovirus exposure and HLA in healthy donors. Study-level points and caveats: In a later analysis, most CMV-associated TCR beta chains appeared HLA-restricted. Later work associated roughly 15,000 TCR beta sequences with HLA alleles at 0.05 false discovery rate.

Primers: 60 Vbeta forward and 13 Jbeta reverse. Here immunoSEQ multiplex PCR was the method, and the copy in TCRdb shows in-frame clones only, minus some. This sample carries just over 150,000 clones, 65% to 80% of them seen once, and the ten largest clones take about 2%. V shed 5 bases, J shed 6 bases, and the junction held 15 bases outside the gene matches. The CDR3 is made up of 17 amino acids. Germline CDR1 MNHEY, CDR2 SMNVEV (reference sequence). The receptor was derived from a female donor in good health and CMV-seronegative. Sequenced sample: PBMCs. The rearrangement joins TRBV27 to TRBJ2-1; 8 bases match TRBD2. For the CDR3, the DNA is TGTGCCAGCAGTCGCCCGTCCGGGACTAGTAGACGCAATGAGCAGTTCTTC. Protein product: CASSRPSGTSRRNEQFF.